This T cell receptor (beta chain) was retrieved from a study of shared clonotypes between healthy human individuals. V lost 3 bases to trimming and J lost 12 bases, with 18 bases between them. The germline V gene encodes CDR1 GTSNPN and CDR2 SVGIG (reference sequence). The CDR3 has 13 amino acids. As processed by the authors: ImmunoSEQ output lacked quality scores and full-length reads, limiting matched filtering. The protocol was immunoSEQ multiplex PCR, while the TCRdb copy is restricted to in-frame clones and leaves out a portion. That table is the source of V, J and clone size, and D and trimming were worked out from the DNA. The table has about 960,000 clones, less than 85% seen once; the top ten hold 1.5%.

This receptor was taken from a man younger than 35 in good health. Sequenced: memory CD4+ T cells sorted from blood. Subset in this sample: CD45RA-negative fraction. The chain carries TRBV30 and TRBJ2-1; D call uncertain. The CDR3 region is CAWSPNIDAGQFF. CDR3 bases: TGTGCCTGGAGCCCTAACATCGATGCTGGGCAGTTCTTC.